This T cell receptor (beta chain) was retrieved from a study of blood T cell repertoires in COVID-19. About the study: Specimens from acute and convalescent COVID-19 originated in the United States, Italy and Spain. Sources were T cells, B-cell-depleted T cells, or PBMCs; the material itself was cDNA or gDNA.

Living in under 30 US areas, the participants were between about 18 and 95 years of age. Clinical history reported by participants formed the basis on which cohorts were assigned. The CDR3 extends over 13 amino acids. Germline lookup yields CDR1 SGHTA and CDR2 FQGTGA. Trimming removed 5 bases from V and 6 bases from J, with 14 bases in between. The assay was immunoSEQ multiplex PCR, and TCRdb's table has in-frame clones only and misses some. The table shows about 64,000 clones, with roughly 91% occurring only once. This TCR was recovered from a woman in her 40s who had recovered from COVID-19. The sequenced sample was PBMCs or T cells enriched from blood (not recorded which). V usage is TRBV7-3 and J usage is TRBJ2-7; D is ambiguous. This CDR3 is CASSPTTVGEQYF. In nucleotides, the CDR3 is TGTGCCAGCAGCCCAACCACAGTGGGCGAGCAGTACTTC.